This passage covers 24 T cell receptor beta chains from one sample sequenced in a study of human T cells and chemical hapten exposure. Time point in this sample: patch test 3, about 24 weeks after DPC sensitization. Treatment: therapeutic diphenylcyclopropenone sensitization with weekly scalp DPC. Each CDR3 protein is one row after TCRdb ran MiXCR on the RACE reads. The table includes 150,000 to 200,000 distinct CDR3 sequences, around a quarter detected once. The sample consisted of whole blood, taken in connection with sensitization to the hapten diphenylcyclopropenone (DPC). These receptors came from a woman aged 40 to 49 with alopecia areata. Some clones in this sample may be carry-over from other donors' samples.

In DNA, the CDR3 is TGTGCCAGCAGCTTAGCGTCCAGGGGCACAGATACGCAGTATTTT. Translated: CASSLASRGTDTQYF. V is TRBV7-2 and J is TRBJ2-3, with D possibly TRBD1 on 5 matching bases. V was shortened by 0 bases and J by 1 base, with 8 bases between the two germline ends. The CDR3 runs to 15 residues. Per the germline V gene, CDR1 is SGHTA and CDR2 is FQGNSA.

There are a few counts of this clonotype. V and J are TRBV6-2 or TRBV6-3 and TRBJ2-4, with 8 nucleotides matching TRBD1. This CDR3 has 16 amino acids. Trimming at V came to 2 bases and at J to 6 bases, leaving 9 bases not matched to a gene. Germline CDR1 and CDR2: MNHEY and SVGEGT. CDR3 amino acids: CASSYRTGNPTNIQYF. DNA of the CDR3: TGTGCCAGCAGTTACCGGACAGGGAATCCGACAAACATTCAGTACTTC.

This clonotype has more than one count but fewer than ten. V gene TRBV28 combines with J gene TRBJ2-3; D remains unclear. Trimming left V 6 bases short and J 6 bases short, with 13 bases between. Germline CDR1 reads MDHEN; CDR2 reads SYDVKM. This CDR3 is 13 amino acids long. The CDR3 nucleotides are TGTGCCAGCAGCCCCCTAGGTGCGGATACGCAGTATTTT. It encodes CASSPLGADTQYF.

This clonotype was seen only a few times. This chain uses TRBV4-2 with TRBJ2-4; D may be TRBD1 or TRBD2 (5 bases each). Trimming stripped 3 bases from V and 8 bases from J, with 11 bases between. The CDR3 loop spans 13 amino acids. Germline V gives CDR1 LGHNA, CDR2 YNFKEQ. CDR3 coding DNA: TGTGCCAGCAGCCAGACAGAGGAGGACATTCAGTACTTC. Encoded protein: CASSQTEEDIQYF.

The chain's CDR3 is CATSDFGSSYEQYF. The CDR3 DNA reads TGTGCCACCAGTGATTTTGGTAGCTCCTACGAGCAGTACTTC. The chain has TRBV24-1 and TRBJ2-7; D ambiguous. CDR3 length: 14 residues. Germline V gene sequence: CDR1 KGHDR, CDR2 SFDVKD. V lost 1 base to trimming and J lost 0 bases, with 6 bases between them.

J is TRBJ2-4 and V is TRBV11-1, with D unclear. CDR3 length: 14 residues. Trimming took off 4 bases at V and 8 bases at J, with 15 bases between the two ends. Germline assignment: CDR1 SGHAT and CDR2 FQDESV (reference sequence). CDR3 sequence (DNA): TGTGCCAGCAGCTCTACTTGGGGTGATGACATTCAGTACTTC. It codes for CASSSTWGDDIQYF.

A few counts support this clonotype. The chain combines TRBV20-1 with TRBJ1-2, with 9 bases that match TRBD1. The CDR3 contains 14 residues. Per germline, CDR1 DFQATT and CDR2 SNEGSKA (reference sequence). V trimming: 6 bases; J trimming: 2 bases; junction bases outside the gene matches: 7. In nucleotides, the CDR3 is TGCAGTGCCTTAGGGACAGGGCAAAACTATGGCTACACCTTC. It specifies CSALGTGQNYGYTF.

The sample holds a few counts of this clonotype. The chain employs TRBV7-2 and TRBJ2-7; possibly TRBD2 for D (6 bases). CDR1 SGHTA and CDR2 FQGNSA come from the germline V gene. V was cut by 2 bases and J by 4 bases, with 15 bases left in between. This CDR3 spans 15 amino acids. The DNA of the CDR3 is TGTGCCAGCAGCTTAACTAGCAGGTCAGCTTACGAGCAGTACTTC. This translates into CASSLTSRSAYEQYF. The variable domain in full, with the rest retrieved from reference TRBV7-2 and TRBJ2-7, is GAGVSQSPSNKVTEKGKDVELRCDPISGHTALYWYRQSLGQGLEFLIYFQGNSAPDKSGLPSDRFSAERTGGSVSTLTIQRTQQEDSAVYLCASSLTSRSAYEQYFGPGTRLTVT.

There are a few counts of this clonotype. The rearrangement joins TRBV11-2 to TRBJ1-1; D is undetermined. V was trimmed by 1 base and J by 4 bases, leaving 13 bases between them. Germline CDR1 and CDR2: SGHAT and FQNNGV. The CDR3 has 15 residues. CDR3 amino acids: CASSLAAGSGTEAFF. In DNA, the CDR3 is TGTGCCAGCAGCTTAGCAGCAGGCTCTGGCACTGAAGCTTTCTTT.

The rearrangement joins TRBV5-1 to TRBJ2-2; 8 bases map to TRBD1. Germline CDR1 reads SGHRS; CDR2 reads YFSETQ. This CDR3 comprises 14 residues. V shed 3 bases and J 4 bases; nucleotides not matched to a gene: 2. The CDR3 DNA reads as TGCGCCAGCAGCTCACAGGGGGTCACCGGGGAGCTGTTTTTT. Protein sequence: CASSSQGVTGELFF.

The V call is TRBV7-2, the J call TRBJ2-5; possible D gene TRBD1, 5 bases. CDR1 and CDR2 from the germline V gene are SGHTA and FQGNSA. CDR3 length: 17 residues. V was shortened by 6 bases and J by 2 bases, with 22 bases between the two germline ends. CDR3: CASSIRPFFDRQETQYF. The CDR3 DNA reads TGTGCCAGCAGTATTCGACCCTTCTTCGACAGACAAGAGACCCAGTACTTC.

The V and J genes are TRBV6-5 and TRBJ1-1; 12 nucleotides align to TRBD1. This CDR3 is 21 amino acids long. CDR1 is MNHEY and CDR2 is SVGAGI in the germline V gene. J was trimmed by 4 bases and V by 2 bases; bases with no gene match: 20. CDR3 protein: CASSYVGLSWGTGGRGTEAFF. CDR3 in DNA: TGTGCCAGCAGTTACGTGGGTTTGTCTTGGGGGACAGGGGGCCGAGGCACTGAAGCTTTCTTT.

The rearrangement links TRBV6-2 or TRBV6-3 to TRBJ2-7; 13 nucleotides line up with TRBD2. The length of the CDR3 is 17 residues. CDR1 is MNHEY, CDR2 SVGEGT, per germline. Unmatched junction bases numbered 11, after V lost 6 bases and J lost 3 bases. CDR3 sequence (DNA): TGTGCCAGCAGACTAGGACTAGCGGGAGCAGCATACTACGAGCAGTACTTC. Amino acid sequence: CASRLGLAGAAYYEQYF.

This clonotype was detected a few times. The DNA for the CDR3 is TGTGCCAGCAGACCGGGACTAGCTGACGAGCAGTACTTC. This translates into CASRPGLADEQYF. The chain is built from TRBV28 and TRBJ2-7; 9 bases agree with TRBD2. Germline V gene lookup returns CDR1 MDHEN and CDR2 SYDVKM. CDR3 length: 13 residues. V lost 6 bases, J lost 5 bases, and 5 bases stayed unmatched.

This clonotype was recorded a few times. For the CDR3, the DNA is TGCAGTGCTGGTCCGGCGTTAACAGATACGCAGTATTTT. Its translation: CSAGPALTDTQYF. The chain links TRBV20-1 to TRBJ2-3; D gene ambiguous. Germline loops: CDR1 DFQATT, CDR2 SNEGSKA (reference sequence). Trimming took 5 bases from V and 3 from J, leaving 12 bases between them. This CDR3 has 13 amino acids.

This clonotype was observed a handful of times. This sequence joins TRBV2 and TRBJ1-1, with TRBD1 as a possible D gene (5 bases). This CDR3 is built from 14 residues. V shed 6 bases and J shed 11 bases, with 22 bases lying between them. CDR1 is SNHLY and CDR2 is FYNNEI in the germline V gene. CDR3 coding DNA: TGTGCCAGCAGCACAGGACCAGGGCCCAGTGTGGCTTTCTTT. It codes for CASSTGPGPSVAFF.

This chain links TRBV6-1 with TRBJ1-1; D ambiguous. V lost 2 bases to trimming and J lost 7 bases, with 14 bases between them. Germline CDR1 is MNHNS and CDR2 is SASEGT. This CDR3 contains 14 residues. CDR3 loop: CASSETAGIFEAFF. The CDR3 region has the DNA TGTGCCAGCAGTGAAACGGCAGGTATTTTTGAAGCTTTCTTT.

V and J are TRBV5-1 and TRBJ2-7; D gene ambiguous. V shed 4 bases and J shed 4 bases, with 12 bases lying between them. This CDR3 region has 13 residues. From germline, CDR1 is SGHRS and CDR2 YFSETQ. Here the CDR3 DNA reads TGCGCCAGCAGCGGTAGTAACTATTACGAGCAGTACTTC. As protein: CASSGSNYYEQYF. The entire variable domain, with the rest obtained from reference TRBV5-1 and TRBJ2-7, is as follows: KAGVTQTPRYLIKTRGQQVTLSCSPISGHRSVSWYQQTPGQGLQFLFEYFSETQRNKGNFPGRFSGRQFSNSRSEMNVSTLELGDSALYLCASSGSNYYEQYFGPGTRLTVT.

This clonotype was detected only a few times. The J gene is TRBJ2-1, the V gene TRBV11-1, with a possible D match to TRBD2 (5 bases). This CDR3 is built from 11 residues. Trimming took off 5 bases at V and 10 bases at J, with 9 bases between the two ends. The V gene's germline CDR1 is SGHAT and CDR2 FQDESV (reference sequence). CDR3 sequence: CASSIQREQFF. For the CDR3, the DNA is TGTGCCAGCAGCATCCAGCGGGAGCAGTTCTTC. Using reference TRBV11-1 and TRBJ2-1 for the parts outside the CDR3, the full variable domain is EAEVAQSPRYKITEKSQAVAFWCDPISGHATLYWYRQILGQGPELLVQFQDESVVDDSQLPKDRFSAERLKGVDSTLKIQPAELGDSAMYLCASSIQREQFFGPGTRLTVL.

The gene calls are TRBV27 and TRBJ2-7; 7 bases line up with TRBD1. The CDR3 sequence is 13 residues long. Germline V gene lookup returns CDR1 MNHEY and CDR2 SMNVEV (reference sequence). After removal of 5 bases from V and 0 bases from J, the junction contained 1 base not matched to a gene. The CDR3 DNA is TGTGCCAGCAGTACAGGGGTCTCCTACGAGCAGTACTTC. It translates to CASSTGVSYEQYF.

The genes are TRBV10-3 and TRBJ2-5, with 9 nucleotides matching TRBD1. V was pared by 5 bases and J by 5 bases, with 6 bases of the junction left unmatched. The CDR3 extends over 14 amino acids. CDR1 and CDR2 from the germline V gene are ENHRY and SYGVKD. CDR3 DNA: TGTGCCATCAGTAGGACAGGGGAGGAGGAGACCCAGTACTTC. It translates to CAISRTGEEETQYF.

This clonotype was detected a few times. CDR3 in DNA: TGTGCCAGCAGCCGCCTACGTAGAGATACGCAGTATTTT. This sequence encodes CASSRLRRDTQYF. J is TRBJ2-3 and V is TRBV7-2; no reliable D call. This CDR3 comprises 13 residues. V lost 5 bases and J lost 5, with 11 bases in between. In germline, CDR1 is SGHTA, CDR2 FQGNSA.

This clonotype has a handful of counts. The chain has TRBV29-1 and TRBJ1-2; TRBD1 is a possible D gene (5 bases). Germline V gene sequence: CDR1 SQVTM, CDR2 ANQGSEA. The CDR3 has 15 amino acids. Trimming stripped 0 bases from V and 3 bases from J, with 14 bases between. The CDR3 is CSVEDRSRAHYGYTF. CDR3 nucleotides: TGCAGCGTTGAAGATCGAAGCAGGGCCCACTATGGCTACACCTTC.

This clonotype has only a few counts. This chain joins TRBV29-1 and TRBJ2-7; D gene unclear. CDR1 SQVTM and CDR2 ANQGSEA come from the germline V gene. The CDR3 contains 11 residues. Trimming removed 6 bases from V and 4 bases from J, with 10 bases in between. The CDR3: CSVTVGYEQYF. The CDR3 DNA reads TGCAGCGTGACGGTCGGGTACGAGCAGTACTTC.